A single sample is the source of the 24 T cell receptor beta chains below, sequenced in a study of shared clonotypes between healthy human individuals. Naive CD8 populations comprised CD45RO-negative cells positively selected for CCR7, excluding terminally differentiated effector memory CD45RA+ cells. The method was immunoSEQ multiplex PCR; TCRdb's version includes in-frame clones alone and lacks a portion of them. The sample has under 2,000,000 clones, about 95% seen once; the top ten hold 1% to 1.5%. Sequenced sample: naive CD8+ T cells sorted from blood. The receptors were gathered from a man between 18 and 35 years old in good health.

CDR3 in amino acids: CASSYPGTGILDTQYF. The CDR3 DNA is TGTGCCAGCAGTTATCCTGGGACAGGGATTTTGGATACGCAGTATTTT. The rearrangement uses TRBV28 and TRBJ2-3; TRBD1 matches at 9 bases. The CDR3 is 16 residues long. The V gene end was trimmed by 4 bases and the J gene end by 6 bases; junction bases not matched to a gene: 11. Germline V gene data show CDR1 as MDHEN and CDR2 as SYDVKM.

The J gene is TRBJ1-5, the V gene TRBV19; the D gene is possibly TRBD1 (5 bases). CDR1 is LNHDA, CDR2 SQIVND, per germline (reference sequence). V was trimmed by 5 bases and J by 0 bases, leaving 23 bases between them. This CDR3 spans 19 amino acids. The CDR3 spells CASSSLDTSGGYSNQPQHF. The CDR3 DNA reads as TGTGCCAGTAGTTCCCTGGACACCTCGGGGGGTTATAGCAATCAGCCCCAGCATTTT.

The chain joins TRBV29-1 to TRBJ2-2; 8 bases map to TRBD1. This CDR3 has 14 residues. V gave up 4 bases and J gave up 3 bases; unmatched junction bases: 4. Germline V CDR1 and CDR2: SQVTM, ANQGSEA. CDR3 bases: TGCAGCGTTGGGACAGGGATGGACACCGGGGAGCTGTTTTTT. It is translated as CSVGTGMDTGELFF.

This clone was seen only once. The chain has TRBV7-6 and TRBJ1-1; D gene unclear. V was shortened by 5 bases and J by 1 base, with 14 bases between the two germline ends. From germline, CDR1 is SGHVS and CDR2 FNYEAQ. The CDR3 sequence is 15 residues long. The CDR3 nucleotides read TGTGCCAGCAGCCAAGATGTCTACAGGAACACTGAAGCTTTCTTT. Its translation is CASSQDVYRNTEAFF.

The CDR3 is CALNVGSGYEQYF. The CDR3 coding sequence is TGTGCCCTGAATGTGGGATCCGGGTACGAGCAGTACTTC. The chain employs TRBV30 and TRBJ2-7, with no clear D. The ends were cut back, 8 bases at V and 4 bases at J, with 18 bases in the middle. From germline, CDR1 is GTSNPN and CDR2 SVGIG (reference sequence). The length of the CDR3 is 13 residues.

This chain links TRBV7-9 with TRBJ2-1; no firm D call. V lost 4 bases and J lost 3, with 10 bases in between. This CDR3 region has 14 residues. CDR1 and CDR2 (germline): SEHNR, FQNEAQ (reference sequence). CDR3 bases: TGTGCCAGCAGCTCTCTCGCTATCTACAATGAGCAGTTCTTC. This codes for CASSSLAIYNEQFF.

CDR3 amino acids: CASSIGPDTVNTEAFF. The CDR3, as DNA: TGTGCCAGTAGTATAGGTCCGGACACTGTGAACACTGAAGCTTTCTTT. This chain uses TRBV19 with TRBJ1-1, with D perhaps matching TRBD1 (5 bases). The V gene's germline CDR1 is LNHDA and CDR2 SQIVND (reference sequence). Trimming removed 1 base at V and 0 bases at J, with 12 bases between. The CDR3 covers 16 residues.

The chain has TRBV27 and TRBJ2-3; 11 nucleotides align to TRBD2. The CDR3 loop spans 15 amino acids. The V segment lost 6 bases and the J segment 4 bases; nucleotides outside the gene matches: 6. Germline V gene lookup returns CDR1 MNHEY and CDR2 SMNVEV (reference sequence). The DNA of the CDR3 is TGTGCCAGCAGCCCCGGGACTAGCGGCTCAGATACGCAGTATTTT. It is translated as CASSPGTSGSDTQYF.

The chain employs TRBV4-1 and TRBJ2-5, with D perhaps given as TRBD1 or TRBD2 (5 bases each). The CDR3 contains 14 residues. Trimming shortened V by 3 bases and J by 5 bases, and 13 bases separated the two germline ends. The V gene's germline CDR1 is MGHRA and CDR2 YSYEKL. The CDR3 spells CASSQMGEGETQYF. The DNA for the CDR3 is TGCGCCAGCAGCCAGATGGGAGAGGGGGAGACCCAGTACTTC.

This clone was seen once. J is TRBJ1-1 and V is TRBV19; D perhaps matches TRBD1 (5 bases). V was clipped by 9 bases and J by 1 base, with 15 bases between them. The CDR3 covers 14 residues. In germline, CDR1 is LNHDA, CDR2 SQIVND (reference sequence). The CDR3 coding sequence is TGTGCCAGCGGACACCAATTGGGGAACACTGAAGCTTTCTTT. It codes for CASGHQLGNTEAFF.

Concerning this clone: This sample includes further DNA sequences coding for the same CDR3. This chain connects TRBV18 to TRBJ2-7, with 7 bases that match TRBD1. Per germline, CDR1 KGHSH and CDR2 LQKENI. The CDR3 sequence is 13 residues long. Unmatched junction bases numbered 2, after V lost 6 bases and J lost 0 bases. The CDR3 region is CASSGDSSYEQYF. CDR3 bases: TGTGCCAGCTCGGGGGACAGCTCCTACGAGCAGTACTTC. The complete variable domain, with remaining parts taken from reference TRBV18 and TRBJ2-7, reads NAGVMQNPRHLVRRRGQEARLRCSPMKGHSHVYWYRQLPEEGLKFMVYLQKENIIDESGMPKERFSAEFPKEGPSILRIQQVVRGDSAAYFCASSGDSSYEQYFGPGTRLTVT.

The chain uses TRBV2 and TRBJ1-1; D gene unclear. Between the trimmed V and J ends, which lost 7 bases and 0 bases, there was a span of 15 bases. Germline V gene sequence: CDR1 SNHLY, CDR2 FYNNEI. CDR3 length: 15 residues. As DNA, the CDR3 is TGTGCCAGCACTTCACCCACAGAACTGAACACTGAAGCTTTCTTT. It is translated as CASTSPTELNTEAFF.

Only a few counts were recorded for this clone. The V gene is TRBV11-2, the J gene TRBJ1-2; 11 positions match TRBD1. After removal of 5 bases from V and 7 bases from J, the junction contained 3 bases not matched to a gene. Germline CDR1 and CDR2: SGHAT and FQNNGV. The CDR3 totals 13 residues. CDR3 bases: TGTGCCAGCAGCGCTGGGACAGGGGGTGGCTACACCTTC. It yields the protein CASSAGTGGGYTF.

About this clone: Other DNA sequences in this specimen translate into the identical CDR3. The chain couples TRBV5-4 to TRBJ2-3; D is ambiguous. CDR1 and CDR2 from the germline V gene are SGHNT and YYREEE (reference sequence). CDR3 length: 14 amino acids. V lost 3 bases and J lost 0, with 8 bases in between. In DNA form, the CDR3 reads TGTGCCAGCAGCTCCGACATAAGCACAGATACGCAGTATTTT. Its protein is CASSSDISTDTQYF. Together with reference TRBV5-4 and TRBJ2-3, the CDR3 gives the full variable domain: ETGVTQSPTHLIKTRGQQVTLRCSSQSGHNTVSWYQQALGQGPQFIFQYYREEENGRGNFPPRFSGLQFPNYSSELNVNALELDDSALYLCASSSDISTDTQYFGPGTRLTVL.

The chain joins TRBV4-3 to TRBJ2-7; a possible D gene is TRBD2 (5 bases). CDR1 and CDR2 from the germline V gene are LGHNA and YSLEER. This CDR3 has 17 amino acids. The ends were cut back, 0 bases at V and 1 base at J, with 16 bases in the middle. CDR3 amino acids: CASSQEGPPSGSYEQYF. CDR3 coding DNA: TGCGCCAGCAGCCAAGAAGGTCCACCCAGCGGATCCTACGAGCAGTACTTC.

The V gene is TRBV7-2, the J gene TRBJ2-1; no clear D gene. Germline assignment: CDR1 SGHTA and CDR2 FQGNSA. This CDR3 is 13 amino acids long. Trimming pared 6 bases from V and 6 bases from J, leaving 12 bases between. DNA of the CDR3: TGTGCCAGCAGTCATACATTCCCCAATGAGCAGTTCTTC. Translating it yields CASSHTFPNEQFF.

The chain has TRBV6-1 and TRBJ2-7; D possibly corresponds to TRBD2 (8 bases). CDR3 length: 15 amino acids. The germline CDR1 and CDR2 sequences are MNHNS and SASEGT. This chain's CDR3 is CASGEEAGGAYEQYF. In nucleotides, the CDR3 is TGTGCTAGCGGGGAGGAGGCAGGGGGGGCCTACGAGCAGTACTTC.

V gene TRBV6-1 combines with J gene TRBJ1-2; D remains ambiguous. The CDR3 consists of 12 residues. With 7 bases removed from V and 8 bases from J, the gap between germline ends came to 14 bases. CDR1 is MNHNS, CDR2 SASEGT, per germline. CDR3 DNA sequence: TGTGCCAGCAACGGGCTCTCGGGGGGCTACACCTTC. Protein sequence: CASNGLSGGYTF.

The J gene is TRBJ2-2, the V gene TRBV29-1; no definite D call. Germline V CDR1 and CDR2: SQVTM, ANQGSEA. The CDR3 sequence is 14 residues long. V gave up 3 bases and J gave up 6 bases, with 14 bases separating them. CDR3 sequence (DNA): TGCAGCGTTGAGAACAGTCTAGGGTCCGGGGAGCTGTTTTTT. Encoded protein: CSVENSLGSGELFF.

The chain is built from TRBV19 and TRBJ2-7; 8 bases align to TRBD1. Germline CDR1 and CDR2: LNHDA and SQIVND (reference sequence). V lost 7 bases to trimming and J lost 2 bases; unmatched junction nucleotides: 7. CDR3 length equals 14 residues. DNA of the CDR3: TGTGCCAGTACCGCCCGGGACAGGACCTACGAGCAGTACTTC. Its translation is CASTARDRTYEQYF.

Comments on this clone: The same CDR3 arises from other DNA sequences in this sample as well. The chain combines TRBV6-5 with TRBJ2-7, with 10 bases fitting TRBD1. CDR1 and CDR2 from the germline V gene are MNHEY and SVGAGI. Trimming cost V 0 bases and J 3 bases; bases outside gene matches: 2. This CDR3 comprises 15 residues. CDR3 loop: CASSYSGTGDYEQYF. DNA for the CDR3: TGTGCCAGCAGTTACTCGGGGACAGGGGACTACGAGCAGTACTTC.

Turning to this clone: The identical CDR3 is also encoded by other nucleotide sequences in the sample. The chain combines TRBV27 with TRBJ1-1; no definite D call. V dropped 4 bases and J dropped 5 bases, with 8 bases sitting between them. CDR3 size: 12 residues. Germline V gene data show CDR1 as MNHEY and CDR2 as SMNVEV (reference sequence). The chain's CDR3 is CASSSGDTEAFF. Written as DNA, the CDR3 is TGTGCCAGCAGTTCCGGGGATACTGAAGCTTTCTTT.

The chain couples TRBV7-6 to TRBJ2-7; 9 nucleotides match TRBD1. CDR1 and CDR2 from the germline V gene are SGHVS and FNYEAQ. Trimming at V came to 5 bases and at J to 5 bases, leaving 10 bases not matched to a gene. This CDR3 has 15 residues. Here the CDR3 DNA reads TGTGCCAGCAGCCCCACGGGGACAGGGATCCACGAGCAGTACTTC. The encoded protein is CASSPTGTGIHEQYF.

The chain joins TRBV6-1 to TRBJ1-1, with a tentative D call TRBD1 (5 bases). Trimming took 4 bases from V and 5 from J, leaving 11 bases between them. The CDR3 runs 13 residues. Germline CDR1 MNHNS, CDR2 SASEGT. The CDR3 loop reads CASSGWGWTEAFF. CDR3 DNA: TGTGCCAGCAGTGGATGGGGGTGGACTGAAGCTTTCTTT.